This T cell receptor (beta chain) was sequenced for a study of siplizumab effects on memory and regulatory T cells. Libraries were prepared by immunoSEQ multiplex PCR; TCRdb keeps only in-frame clonotypes and omits some of them. Altogether 50,000 to 60,000 clones are present, approximately 84% being singletons, with the ten largest covering roughly 0.3%. Study-wide results and caveats: Assignment to unstimulated subsets succeeded for only a minor fraction of the alloreactive clones. Under siplizumab, alloreactive sequences traced to unstimulated CD4+ memory cells were significantly reduced.

This CDR3 contains 15 residues. Looked up from germline, CDR1 is SGHNT and CDR2 is YYREEE (reference sequence). The V gene lost 2 bases and the J gene lost 1 base, with 7 bases spanning the gap. Of note for this clone: As yet, its antigen is unknown.

The clonotype comes from a human donor in good health. The sequenced sample consisted of naive CD8+ T cells sorted from blood. The rearrangement uses TRBV5-4 and TRBJ2-6, with D uncertain. The DNA for the CDR3 is TGTGCCAGCAGCTTTTCGCCGTCTGGGGCCAACGTCCTGACTTTC. This sequence encodes CASSFSPSGANVLTF. The complete variable domain, with remaining parts taken from reference TRBV5-4 and TRBJ2-6, reads ETGVTQSPTHLIKTRGQQVTLRCSSQSGHNTVSWYQQALGQGPQFIFQYYREEENGRGNFPPRFSGLQFPNYSSELNVNALELDDSALYLCASSFSPSGANVLTFGAGSRLTVL.